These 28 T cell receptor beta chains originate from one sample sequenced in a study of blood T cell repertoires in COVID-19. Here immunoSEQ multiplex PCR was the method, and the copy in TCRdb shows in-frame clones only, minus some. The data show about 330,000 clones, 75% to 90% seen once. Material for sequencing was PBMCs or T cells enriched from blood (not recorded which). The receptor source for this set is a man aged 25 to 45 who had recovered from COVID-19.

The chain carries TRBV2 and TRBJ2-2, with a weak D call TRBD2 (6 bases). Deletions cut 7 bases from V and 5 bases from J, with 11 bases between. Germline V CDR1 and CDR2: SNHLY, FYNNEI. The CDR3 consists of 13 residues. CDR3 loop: CASTAGTTGELFF. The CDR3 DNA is TGTGCCAGCACGGCGGGGACTACCGGGGAGCTGTTTTTT.

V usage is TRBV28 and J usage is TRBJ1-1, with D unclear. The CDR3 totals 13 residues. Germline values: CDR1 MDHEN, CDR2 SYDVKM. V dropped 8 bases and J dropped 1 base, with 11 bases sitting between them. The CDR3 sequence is CASPNRENTEAFF. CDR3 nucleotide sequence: TGTGCCAGCCCAAATCGGGAGAACACTGAAGCTTTCTTT.

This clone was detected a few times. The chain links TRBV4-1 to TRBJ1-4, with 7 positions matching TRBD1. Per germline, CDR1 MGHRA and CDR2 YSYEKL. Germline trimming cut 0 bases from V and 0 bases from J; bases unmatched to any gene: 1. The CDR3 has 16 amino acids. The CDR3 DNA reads TGCGCCAGCAGCCAAGATACAGGGGCAACTAATGAAAAACTGTTTTTT. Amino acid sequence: CASSQDTGATNEKLFF.

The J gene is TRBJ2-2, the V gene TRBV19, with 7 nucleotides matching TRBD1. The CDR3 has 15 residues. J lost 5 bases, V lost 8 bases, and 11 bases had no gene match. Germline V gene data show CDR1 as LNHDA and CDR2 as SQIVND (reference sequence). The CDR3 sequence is CASSPRQGETGELFF. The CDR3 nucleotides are TGTGCCAGTTCCCCCAGACAGGGAGAAACCGGGGAGCTGTTTTTT.

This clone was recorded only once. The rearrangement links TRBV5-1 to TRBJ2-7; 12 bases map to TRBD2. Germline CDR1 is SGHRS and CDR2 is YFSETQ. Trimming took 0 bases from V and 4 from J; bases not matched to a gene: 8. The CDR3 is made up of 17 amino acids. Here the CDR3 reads CASSLGGLAGSAYEQYF. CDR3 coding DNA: TGCGCCAGCAGCTTGGGTGGACTAGCGGGGAGCGCTTACGAGCAGTACTTC.

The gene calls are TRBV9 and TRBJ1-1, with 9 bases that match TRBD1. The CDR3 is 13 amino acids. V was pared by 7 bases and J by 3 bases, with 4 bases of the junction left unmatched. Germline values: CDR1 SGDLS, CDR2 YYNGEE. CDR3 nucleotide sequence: TGTGCCAGCTCGCGGGACAGGGACACTGAAGCTTTCTTT. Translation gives CASSRDRDTEAFF.

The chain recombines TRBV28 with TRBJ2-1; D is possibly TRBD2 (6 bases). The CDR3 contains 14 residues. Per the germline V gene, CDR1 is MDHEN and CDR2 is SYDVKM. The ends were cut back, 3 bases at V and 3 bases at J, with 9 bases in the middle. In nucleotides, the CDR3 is TGTGCCAGCAGTTTGACCGGGAGCTACAATGAGCAGTTCTTC. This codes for CASSLTGSYNEQFF.

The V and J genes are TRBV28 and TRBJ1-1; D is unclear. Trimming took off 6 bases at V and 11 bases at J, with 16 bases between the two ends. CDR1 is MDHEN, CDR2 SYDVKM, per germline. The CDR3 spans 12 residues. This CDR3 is CASSWSSIAAFF. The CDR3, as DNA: TGTGCCAGCAGCTGGAGTTCAATCGCCGCTTTCTTT.

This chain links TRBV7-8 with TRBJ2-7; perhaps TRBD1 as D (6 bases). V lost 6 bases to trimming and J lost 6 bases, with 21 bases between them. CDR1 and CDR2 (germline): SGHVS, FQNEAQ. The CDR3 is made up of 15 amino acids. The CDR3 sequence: CASSPGSGGFGEQYF. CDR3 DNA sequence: TGTGCCAGCAGTCCTGGGTCTGGGGGCTTCGGCGAGCAGTACTTC.

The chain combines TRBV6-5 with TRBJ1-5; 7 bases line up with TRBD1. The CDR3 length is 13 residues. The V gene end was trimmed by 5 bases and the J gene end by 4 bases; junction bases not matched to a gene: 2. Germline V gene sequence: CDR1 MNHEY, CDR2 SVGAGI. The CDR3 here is CASSRQGNQPQHF. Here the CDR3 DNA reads TGTGCCAGCAGTCGACAGGGAAATCAGCCCCAGCATTTT.

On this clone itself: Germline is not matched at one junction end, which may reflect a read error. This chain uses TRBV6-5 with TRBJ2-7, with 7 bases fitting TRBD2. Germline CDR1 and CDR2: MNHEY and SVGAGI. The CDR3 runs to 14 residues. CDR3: CASSYSTSSSEQYF. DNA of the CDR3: TGTGCCAGCAGTTACTCGACTAGCTCCTCCGAGCAGTACTTC.

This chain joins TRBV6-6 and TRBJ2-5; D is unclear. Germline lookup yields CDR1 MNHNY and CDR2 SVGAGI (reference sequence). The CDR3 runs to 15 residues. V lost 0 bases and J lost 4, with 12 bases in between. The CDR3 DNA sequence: TGTGCCAGCAGTTACTCCCCCTGGGCCGGAGAGACCCAGTACTTC. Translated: CASSYSPWAGETQYF.

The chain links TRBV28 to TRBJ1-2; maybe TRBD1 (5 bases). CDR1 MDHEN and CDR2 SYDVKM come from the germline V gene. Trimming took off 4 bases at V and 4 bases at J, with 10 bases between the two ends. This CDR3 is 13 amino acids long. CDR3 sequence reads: CASSSEQAYGYTF. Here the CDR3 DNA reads TGTGCCAGCAGTTCGGAACAGGCCTATGGCTACACCTTC.

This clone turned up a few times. The CDR3 is CASSRGPNTGELFF. DNA for the CDR3: TGTGCCAGTAGTAGGGGCCCGAACACCGGGGAGCTGTTTTTT. The V call is TRBV19, the J call TRBJ2-2; possibly TRBD1 for D (5 bases). Germline V gene lookup returns CDR1 LNHDA and CDR2 SQIVND (reference sequence). The CDR3 has 14 amino acids. Deletions cut 4 bases from V and 0 bases from J, with 6 bases between.

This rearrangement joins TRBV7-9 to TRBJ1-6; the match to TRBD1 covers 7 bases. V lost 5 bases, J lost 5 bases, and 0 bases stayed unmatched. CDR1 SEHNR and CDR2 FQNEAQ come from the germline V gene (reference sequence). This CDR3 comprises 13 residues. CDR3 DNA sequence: TGTGCCAGCAGCGGGACAGATAATTCACCCCTCCACTTT. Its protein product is CASSGTDNSPLHF.

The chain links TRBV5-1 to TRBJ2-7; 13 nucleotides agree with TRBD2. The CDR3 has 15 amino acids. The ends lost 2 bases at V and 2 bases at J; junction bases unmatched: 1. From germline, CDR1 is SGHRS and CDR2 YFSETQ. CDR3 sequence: CASSFTSGGAYEQYF. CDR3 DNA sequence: TGCGCCAGCAGCTTCACTAGCGGGGGGGCCTACGAGCAGTACTTC.

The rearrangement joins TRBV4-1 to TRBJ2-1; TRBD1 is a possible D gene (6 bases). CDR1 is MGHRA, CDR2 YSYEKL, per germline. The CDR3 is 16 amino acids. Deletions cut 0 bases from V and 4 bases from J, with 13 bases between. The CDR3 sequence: CASSQDSRGSYNEQFF. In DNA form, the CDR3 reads TGCGCCAGCAGCCAAGATAGCAGGGGATCGTACAATGAGCAGTTCTTC.

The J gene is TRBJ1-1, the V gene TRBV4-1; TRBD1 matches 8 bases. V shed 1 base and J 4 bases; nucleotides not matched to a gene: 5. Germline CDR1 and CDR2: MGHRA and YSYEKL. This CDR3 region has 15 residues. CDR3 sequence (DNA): TGCGCCAGCAGCCAAGGAGGACAGGGCGGCACTGAAGCTTTCTTT. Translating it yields CASSQGGQGGTEAFF.

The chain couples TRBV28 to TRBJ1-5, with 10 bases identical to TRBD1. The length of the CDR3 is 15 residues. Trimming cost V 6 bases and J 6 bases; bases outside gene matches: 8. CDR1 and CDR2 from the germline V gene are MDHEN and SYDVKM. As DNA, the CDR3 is TGTGCCAGCAGCTCGGGACAGGGGAGATCTCAGCCCCAGCATTTT. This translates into CASSSGQGRSQPQHF. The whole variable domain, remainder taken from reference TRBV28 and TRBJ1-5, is DVKVTQSSRYLVKRTGEKVFLECVQDMDHENMFWYRQDPGLGLRLIYFSYDVKMKEKGDIPEGYSVSREKKERFSLILESASTNQTSMYLCASSSGQGRSQPQHFGDGTRLSIL.

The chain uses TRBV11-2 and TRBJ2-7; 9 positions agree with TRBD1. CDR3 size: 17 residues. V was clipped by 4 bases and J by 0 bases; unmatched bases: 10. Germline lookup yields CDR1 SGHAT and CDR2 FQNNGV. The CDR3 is CASSSVRRTGVSYEQYF. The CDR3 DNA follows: TGTGCCAGCAGCTCCGTTCGTCGGACAGGGGTCTCCTACGAGCAGTACTTC.

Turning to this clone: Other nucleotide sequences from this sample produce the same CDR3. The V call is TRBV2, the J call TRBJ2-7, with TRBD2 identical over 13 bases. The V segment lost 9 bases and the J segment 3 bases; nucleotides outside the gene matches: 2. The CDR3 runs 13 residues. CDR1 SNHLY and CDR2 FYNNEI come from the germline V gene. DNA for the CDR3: TGTGCCAGTCGACTAGCGGGGGGCTACGAGCAGTACTTC. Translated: CASRLAGGYEQYF.

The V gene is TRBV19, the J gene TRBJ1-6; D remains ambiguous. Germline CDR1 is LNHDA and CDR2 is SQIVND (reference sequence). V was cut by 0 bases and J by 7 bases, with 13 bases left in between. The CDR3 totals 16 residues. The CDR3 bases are TGTGCCAGTAGTATAGAAATGGGCGAGTTGAATTCACCCCTCCACTTT. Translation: CASSIEMGELNSPLHF.

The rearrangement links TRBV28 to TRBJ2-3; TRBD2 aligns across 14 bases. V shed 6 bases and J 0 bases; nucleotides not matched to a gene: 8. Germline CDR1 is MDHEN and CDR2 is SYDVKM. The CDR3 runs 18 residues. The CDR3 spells CASSPPTSGGASTDTQYF. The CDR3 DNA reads TGTGCCAGCAGCCCCCCGACTAGCGGGGGGGCAAGCACAGATACGCAGTATTTT.

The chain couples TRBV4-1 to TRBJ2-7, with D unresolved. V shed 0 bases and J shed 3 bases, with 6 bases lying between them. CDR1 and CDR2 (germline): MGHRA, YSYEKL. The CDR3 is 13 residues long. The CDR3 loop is CASSQDSSYEQYF. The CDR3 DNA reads TGCGCCAGCAGCCAAGATTCCAGCTACGAGCAGTACTTC.

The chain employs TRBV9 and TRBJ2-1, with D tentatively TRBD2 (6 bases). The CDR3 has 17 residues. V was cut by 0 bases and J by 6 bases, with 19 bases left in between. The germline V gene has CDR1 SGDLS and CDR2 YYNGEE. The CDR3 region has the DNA TGTGCCAGCAGCGTAGAACCGCGGGGAGTACAACTCAATGAGCAGTTCTTC. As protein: CASSVEPRGVQLNEQFF.

The CDR3 region has the DNA TGTGCCAGCAGCTTACGGACAGGAGCTAACTATGGCTACACCTTC. This translates into CASSLRTGANYGYTF. This rearrangement joins TRBV5-4 to TRBJ1-2, with 7 bases fitting TRBD1. V gave up 2 bases and J gave up 0 bases; unmatched junction bases: 4. CDR1 is SGHNT, CDR2 YYREEE, per germline (reference sequence). The CDR3 loop spans 15 amino acids.

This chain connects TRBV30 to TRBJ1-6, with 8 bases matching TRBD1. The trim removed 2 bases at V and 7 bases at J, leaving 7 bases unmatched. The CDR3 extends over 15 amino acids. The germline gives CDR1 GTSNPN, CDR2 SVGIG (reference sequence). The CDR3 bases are TGTGCCTGGAGTCTGCCGGACAGGGAAAATTCACCCCTCCACTTT. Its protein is CAWSLPDRENSPLHF.

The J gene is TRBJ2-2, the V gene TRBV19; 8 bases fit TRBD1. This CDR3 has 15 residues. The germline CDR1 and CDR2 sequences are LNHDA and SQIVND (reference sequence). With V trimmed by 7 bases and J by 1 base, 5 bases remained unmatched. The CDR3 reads CASTRDRGNTGELFF. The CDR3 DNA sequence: TGTGCCAGTACCAGAGACAGGGGGAACACCGGGGAGCTGTTTTTT.